This T cell receptor (beta chain) was documented in a study of OX40 agonist ivuxolimab in advanced cancers. Details on this clone: Antigen specificity is unknown.

Findings and caveats of the study: The average count of expanded clones was higher among CD8+ T cells than among CD4+.

Profiling relied on immunoSEQ multiplex PCR, and the TCRdb table lists in-frame clones only, not all of them. The sample has some 99,000 clones, roughly 87% seen once. This CDR3 has 16 amino acids. Germline V gene sequence: CDR1 KGHSH, CDR2 LQKENI. V was trimmed by 3 bases and J by 0 bases, leaving 11 bases between them. The TCR was taken from an adult with an advanced solid tumor such as melanoma, head and neck, liver or kidney cancer. Sequenced here: CD4+ or CD8+ T cells sorted from blood, sampled in a trial of the OX40 agonist ivuxolimab. The chain carries TRBV18 and TRBJ1-4, with D unclear. CDR3 DNA sequence: TGTGCCAGCTCACCTTCTAGGGTTGCAACTAATGAAAAACTGTTTTTT. It encodes CASSPSRVATNEKLFF.